Listed here are 19 T cell receptor beta chains from one sample, sequenced in a study of T-cell reconstitution after alpha-beta-depleted transplantation in children. Unique molecular identifiers were used in preparing the TCRbeta library. TCRdb re-called the PCR reads with MiXCR, one entry per CDR3 protein. Among about 270,000 distinct CDR3 sequences listed, roughly 9.5% were seen once. The material sequenced was PBMCs from the stem cell graft donor, taken from the stem cell graft. These receptors all stem from a human donor who donated a stem cell graft to a child with SCID.

This clonotype was counted only a few times. V gene TRBV5-1 combines with J gene TRBJ2-7, with 7 bases lining up with TRBD1. CDR3 length: 15 amino acids. The V gene end was trimmed by 3 bases and the J gene end by 3 bases; junction bases not matched to a gene: 9. Germline assignment: CDR1 SGHRS and CDR2 YFSETQ. The CDR3 region has the DNA TGCGCCAGCAGCTCCGGGACAGTCTTGTTCTACGAGCAGTACTTC. It codes for CASSSGTVLFYEQYF.

The chain has TRBV7-9 and TRBJ2-1; D call uncertain. CDR1 SEHNR and CDR2 FQNEAQ come from the germline V gene (reference sequence). Trimming cost V 1 base and J 15 bases, with 16 bases left between them. The CDR3 sequence is 13 residues long. CDR3 amino acids: CASSLESAGSRFF. The CDR3 DNA reads as TGTGCCAGCAGCTTAGAATCGGCAGGATCGCGGTTCTTC.

The chain carries TRBV12-3 or TRBV12-4 and TRBJ2-1; TRBD1 matches 7 bases. CDR3 size: 14 residues. J gave up 7 bases and V 3 bases, and 6 bases lay outside the gene matches. The CDR3 DNA follows: TGTGCCAGCAGTTTGAGGGGGCTAAAGAATGAGCAGTTCTTC. It yields the protein CASSLRGLKNEQFF.

V usage is TRBV15 and J usage is TRBJ1-1; the D gene is possibly TRBD1 (6 bases). The CDR3 has 15 residues. Germline V gene lookup returns CDR1 LNHNV and CDR2 YYDKDF (reference sequence). With 4 bases removed from V and 0 bases from J, the gap between germline ends came to 12 bases. CDR3 sequence (DNA): TGTGCCACCAGCAATACAGGACAGCTGAACACTGAAGCTTTCTTT. Translating gives CATSNTGQLNTEAFF.

This clonotype is a singleton in its sample. The chain combines TRBV2 with TRBJ2-1, with 13 bases identical to TRBD2. This CDR3 is built from 17 residues. Per the germline V gene, CDR1 is SNHLY and CDR2 is FYNNEI. The V segment lost 5 bases and the J segment 9 bases; nucleotides outside the gene matches: 13. CDR3 loop: CASSIILAGGLLAEQFF. CDR3 in DNA: TGTGCCAGCAGTATAATACTAGCGGGGGGGCTTCTCGCTGAGCAGTTCTTC.

This clonotype was observed a few times. V gene TRBV4-2 combines with J gene TRBJ2-7; no firm D call. Germline V gene sequence: CDR1 LGHNA, CDR2 YNFKEQ. The CDR3 length is 14 residues. V was clipped by 0 bases and J by 3 bases, with 9 bases between them. This CDR3 reads CASSQETINYEQYF. Written as DNA, the CDR3 is TGTGCCAGCAGCCAAGAGACGATAAACTACGAGCAGTACTTC.

The CDR3, as DNA: TGCGCCAGCAGCTTGGAACGGGCCCTCTACGAGCAGTACTTC. Translating gives CASSLERALYEQYF. The V and J genes are TRBV5-1 and TRBJ2-7; the D is unclear. V gave up 0 bases and J gave up 3 bases, with 10 bases separating them. The CDR3 has 14 amino acids. Germline V CDR1 and CDR2: SGHRS, YFSETQ.

A few counts support this clonotype. CDR3 coding DNA: TGCAGCGTTGAAAAGGGACAGGGGTATGGCTACACCTTC. Its protein product is CSVEKGQGYGYTF. The chain uses TRBV29-1 and TRBJ1-2; TRBD1 aligns across 10 bases. Germline trimming cut 2 bases from V and 5 bases from J; bases unmatched to any gene: 2. Per germline, CDR1 SQVTM and CDR2 ANQGSEA. There are 13 residues in the CDR3.

The chain employs TRBV5-1 and TRBJ1-1; TRBD1 matches at 7 bases. CDR1 and CDR2 from the germline V gene are SGHRS and YFSETQ. The V gene end was trimmed by 4 bases and the J gene end by 2 bases; junction bases not matched to a gene: 8. The CDR3 spans 15 residues. CDR3 in amino acids: CASSEIQGSNTEAFF. The DNA of the CDR3 is TGCGCCAGCAGCGAGATACAGGGGAGTAACACTGAAGCTTTCTTT.

This chain uses TRBV12-3 or TRBV12-4 with TRBJ1-2; D may be TRBD1 (6 bases). V shed 4 bases and J shed 5 bases, with 14 bases lying between them. CDR3 size: 14 residues. The CDR3 protein is CASSSPGHAYGYTF. The CDR3 region has the DNA TGTGCCAGCAGTTCACCGGGACACGCGTATGGCTACACCTTC.

V is TRBV12-3 or TRBV12-4 and J is TRBJ2-7, with TRBD2 matching 10 bases. Trimming cost V 4 bases and J 5 bases; bases outside gene matches: 5. The CDR3 contains 14 residues. The CDR3 DNA is TGTGCCAGCAGTTCAAGCGGGGGGGCCAACGAGCAGTACTTC. As protein: CASSSSGGANEQYF.

At least ten counts were recorded for this clonotype. The V and J genes are TRBV10-3 and TRBJ2-7; 7 nucleotides line up with TRBD1. Germline assignment: CDR1 ENHRY and CDR2 SYGVKD. After removal of 3 bases from V and 2 bases from J, the junction contained 7 bases not matched to a gene. The CDR3 contains 15 residues. The CDR3 sequence: CAISDQDRSPYEQYF. The DNA for the CDR3 is TGTGCCATCAGTGATCAGGACAGGTCTCCCTACGAGCAGTACTTC.

This clonotype was counted only a few times. The chain combines TRBV7-3 with TRBJ2-3, with a possible D match to TRBD2 (7 bases). The V end lost 4 bases, the J end lost 1 base, and 12 bases lay between the germline ends. Germline V CDR1 and CDR2: SGHTA, FQGTGA. The CDR3 consists of 15 residues. CDR3 residues: CASSSTGGGTDTQYF. Here the CDR3 DNA reads TGTGCCAGCAGCTCTACGGGGGGCGGCACAGATACGCAGTATTTT.

This sequence joins TRBV20-1 and TRBJ1-2, with TRBD1 as a possible D gene (5 bases). Trimming cost V 5 bases and J 4 bases, with 11 bases left between them. The CDR3 is 12 amino acids. Germline V CDR1 and CDR2: DFQATT, SNEGSKA (reference sequence). CDR3 sequence reads: CSAFRDPYGYTF. In DNA, the CDR3 is TGCAGTGCTTTCCGGGACCCCTATGGCTACACCTTC.

There are a few counts of this clonotype. J is TRBJ1-1 and V is TRBV6-5; D gene unclear. The CDR3 contains 15 residues. With 2 bases removed from V and 1 base from J, the gap between germline ends came to 11 bases. Germline values: CDR1 MNHEY, CDR2 SVGAGI. CDR3 region: CASSYGVWPNTEAFF. The CDR3 region has the DNA TGTGCCAGCAGTTACGGGGTTTGGCCGAACACTGAAGCTTTCTTT.

This clonotype appeared many times. The chain recombines TRBV29-1 with TRBJ1-2; D possibly corresponds to TRBD1 (5 bases). The germline CDR1 and CDR2 sequences are SQVTM and ANQGSEA. V dropped 5 bases and J dropped 4 bases, with 17 bases sitting between them. This CDR3 has 14 residues. The CDR3 region is CSVKGQGGFYGYTF. CDR3 bases: TGCAGCGTTAAGGGGCAGGGCGGATTCTATGGCTACACCTTC.

The V gene is TRBV12-3 or TRBV12-4, the J gene TRBJ2-7; 7 bases are a match to TRBD1. This CDR3 comprises 16 residues. Trimming at V came to 3 bases and at J to 0 bases, leaving 8 bases not matched to a gene. CDR3 sequence: CASSFRTGTVSYEQYF. The CDR3 DNA is TGTGCCAGCAGTTTCAGAACCGGGACAGTCTCCTACGAGCAGTACTTC.

There are many counts of this clonotype. The V call is TRBV7-8, the J call TRBJ1-4; D remains unclear. CDR3 length equals 14 residues. V was pared by 6 bases and J by 6 bases, with 14 bases between. In germline, CDR1 is SGHVS, CDR2 FQNEAQ. CDR3 coding DNA: TGTGCCAGCAGGACGGGCGTCGGGGATGAAAAACTGTTTTTT. Translation: CASRTGVGDEKLFF.

This clonotype was seen a few times. V gene TRBV12-3 or TRBV12-4 combines with J gene TRBJ1-1; TRBD1 aligns across 11 bases. V dropped 5 bases and J dropped 11; count of bases not matched to a gene: 7. There are 13 residues in the CDR3. CDR3 residues: CASSNRDRGVAFF. CDR3 in DNA: TGTGCCAGCAGTAACCGGGACAGGGGGGTGGCTTTCTTT.